Each of the 28 T cell receptor beta chains below was sequenced from the same sample in a study of blood T cells in healthy people across ages. Next came a second PCR, run for about 6 to 12 cycles, which used a sample-barcoded 5' primer along with a J-beta primer mix. Each CDR3 protein is one row after TCRdb ran MiXCR on the 5' RACE reads. This table holds some 1.8 million distinct CDR3 sequences, roughly 43% found once. The source material was blood. These receptors were obtained from a human donor in good health.

This chain uses TRBV7-2 with TRBJ1-5, with 8 nucleotides matching TRBD1. The CDR3 spans 15 residues. The trim removed 4 bases at V and 4 bases at J, leaving 6 bases unmatched. Germline V lookup: CDR1 SGHTA, CDR2 FQGNSA. The CDR3 spells CTSSSRDRLNQPQHF. CDR3 in DNA: TGTACCAGCAGCTCCAGGGACAGGCTAAATCAGCCCCAGCATTTT.

The V call is TRBV7-2, the J call TRBJ2-1, with D perhaps TRBD1 (6 bases). The CDR3 consists of 15 residues. The V end lost 5 bases, the J end lost 2 bases, and 13 bases lay between the germline ends. The germline V gene encodes CDR1 SGHTA and CDR2 FQGNSA. The CDR3 reads CASSPTGIAYNEQFF. The CDR3 nucleotides are TGTGCCAGCAGCCCCACAGGGATCGCCTACAATGAGCAGTTCTTC.

Concerning this clonotype: The junction shows a germline mismatch at one end, possibly a read error. The J gene is TRBJ1-5, the V gene TRBV10-3; tentatively, D is TRBD1 (6 bases). Germline V gene lookup returns CDR1 ENHRY and CDR2 SYGVKD. The CDR3 spans 13 residues. CDR3 residues: CAISESGGQPRHF. As DNA, the CDR3 is TGTGCCATCAGTGAGTCGGGTGGACAGCCCCGGCATTTT.

V gene TRBV21-1 combines with J gene TRBJ1-5; no check of the table's D call, TRBD1, against the DNA was made. TRBV21-1 is shown as a pseudogene. The CDR3 has 13 amino acids. This CDR3 reads CASPGGVNQPQHF. The CDR3 bases are TGTGCCAGCCCTGGGGGGGTCAATCAGCCCCAGCATTTT.

The chain recombines TRBV20-1 with TRBJ1-2; no clear D gene. Trimming pared 0 bases from V and 7 bases from J, leaving 12 bases between. The CDR3 has 13 amino acids. Germline assignment: CDR1 DFQATT and CDR2 SNEGSKA (reference sequence). The CDR3 sequence is CSARDRARLGYTF. The CDR3 region has the DNA TGCAGTGCTAGAGACCGGGCCCGCCTTGGCTACACCTTC.

This clonotype was seen more than once but under ten times. This chain connects TRBV12-3 or TRBV12-4 to TRBJ2-5; TRBD1 aligns across 7 bases. This CDR3 has 13 residues. The J segment lost 6 bases and the V segment lost 6 bases, leaving 7 bases of the junction unmatched. CDR3 amino acids: CASSFRGPKTQYF. The CDR3 DNA reads as TGTGCCAGCAGCTTTAGGGGGCCCAAGACCCAGTACTTC.

This clonotype appeared once. An end of the junction differs from the germline gene, which may be a read error. The chain employs TRBV7-9 and TRBJ2-6; TRBD1 is a possible D gene (5 bases). Germline V gene data show CDR1 as SEHNR and CDR2 as FQNEAQ (reference sequence). The CDR3 loop spans 18 amino acids. Written as DNA, the CDR3 is TGTGCCAGCAGCTTAGCGCTAGGGCTCAACTCTGGGGCCAACGTCCGGACTTTC. This translates into CASSLALGLNSGANVRTF.

This clonotype was seen only once. The gene calls are TRBV1 and TRBJ2-3; no DNA check was done on the table's D call, TRBD2. TRBV1 is termed a pseudogene. This CDR3 has 17 amino acids. This CDR3 reads CTSSQDGLAATTDTQYF. DNA for the CDR3: TGCACCAGCAGCCAAGATGGCCTAGCTGCAACCACAGATACGCAGTATTTT.

This chain joins TRBV12-3 or TRBV12-4 and TRBJ2-1, with TRBD2 matching 9 bases. This CDR3 contains 16 residues. V gave up 0 bases and J gave up 8 bases; unmatched junction bases: 8. This chain's CDR3 is CASSLAAGGASDEQFF. The CDR3 coding sequence is TGTGCCAGCAGTTTAGCGGCGGGGGGGGCCTCGGATGAGCAGTTCTTC.

This sequence joins TRBV14 and TRBJ1-2; no reliable D call. Trimming pared 1 base from V and 7 bases from J, leaving 16 bases between. CDR1 is SGHDN, CDR2 FVKESK, per germline. The CDR3 length is 15 residues. The CDR3 DNA is TGTGCCAGCAGCCAAGCATCTTGGGGTATTGGTGGCTACACCTTC. Translated, it gives CASSQASWGIGGYTF.

At least ten counts were recorded for this clonotype. This chain connects TRBV7-2 to TRBJ2-2; D not resolved. The CDR3 extends over 13 amino acids. V was clipped by 2 bases and J by 1 base, with 2 bases between them. In germline, CDR1 is SGHTA, CDR2 FQGNSA. CDR3: CASSLLNTGELFF. CDR3 nucleotides: TGTGCCAGCAGCTTATTGAACACCGGGGAGCTGTTTTTT.

The chain uses TRBV2 and TRBJ1-2, with D perhaps TRBD1 (5 bases). The length of the CDR3 is 14 residues. Trimming shortened V by 4 bases and J by 7 bases, and 16 bases separated the two germline ends. Germline-derived CDR1 and CDR2 are SNHLY and FYNNEI. The CDR3 sequence: CASSVGEGLIGYTF. The CDR3 nucleotides read TGTGCCAGCAGTGTGGGGGAGGGATTGATTGGCTACACCTTC.

This sequence joins TRBV5-1 and TRBJ1-2; D unclear. The CDR3 has 13 amino acids. Looked up from germline, CDR1 is SGHRS and CDR2 is YFSETQ. With 2 bases removed from V and 3 bases from J, the gap between germline ends came to 8 bases. DNA of the CDR3: TGCGCCAGCAGCTTCTCCGCGGACTATGGCTACACCTTC. Protein product: CASSFSADYGYTF.

This clonotype was counted ten times or more. CDR3 loop: CSARLGYEQYF. For the CDR3, the DNA is TGCAGCGCCCGGTTAGGGTACGAGCAGTACTTC. The V gene is TRBV20-1, the J gene TRBJ2-7; D uncertain. In germline, CDR1 is DFQATT, CDR2 SNEGSKA (reference sequence). This CDR3 spans 11 amino acids.

V gene TRBV5-6 combines with J gene TRBJ2-4; 9 bases line up with TRBD1. The assigned J gene may be wrong: the sequence end matches TRBJ2-7 better. Germline V gene data show CDR1 as SGHDT and CDR2 as YYEEEE. CDR3 length: 16 amino acids. CDR3 in DNA: TGTGCCAGCAGCCGACCCCCCGGGACAGGGCCCTACGAGCAGTACTTC. This encodes CASSRPPGTGPYEQYF.

The chain employs TRBV7-2 and TRBJ1-5, with 9 bases that match TRBD1. Trimming at V came to 5 bases and at J to 6 bases, leaving 8 bases not matched to a gene. Germline V gives CDR1 SGHTA, CDR2 FQGNSA. This CDR3 region has 15 residues. The CDR3 protein is CASSITGGTGQPQHF. The CDR3, as DNA: TGTGCCAGCAGCATCACAGGGGGCACCGGTCAGCCCCAGCATTTT.

This clonotype was picked up many times. The genes are TRBV6-2 or TRBV6-3 and TRBJ2-4, with no clear D. CDR3 size: 11 residues. Trimming took 6 bases from V and 15 from J, leaving 15 bases between them. From germline, CDR1 is MNHEY and CDR2 SVGEGT. CDR3 DNA sequence: TGTGCCAGCAGAGCTTACAGATTGTGGTACTTC. Translating it yields CASRAYRLWYF.

The count of this clonotype is one. The V and J genes are TRBV27 and TRBJ2-1, with a possible D match to TRBD1 (6 bases). Trimming left V 5 bases short and J 0 bases short, with 11 bases between. Germline V gives CDR1 MNHEY, CDR2 SMNVEV (reference sequence). The CDR3 spans 15 residues. The DNA of the CDR3 is TGTGCCAGCAGTATCGGACAGATCTCCTACAATGAGCAGTTCTTC. It specifies CASSIGQISYNEQFF.

V is TRBV7-8 and J is TRBJ1-5; no definite D call. Germline values: CDR1 SGHVS, CDR2 FQNEAQ. The V gene lost 2 bases and the J gene lost 3 bases, with 11 bases spanning the gap. The CDR3 covers 15 residues. The CDR3 is CASSLSRANNQPQHF. Written as DNA, the CDR3 is TGTGCCAGCAGCTTATCTAGGGCGAACAATCAGCCCCAGCATTTT.

The genes are TRBV20-1 and TRBJ2-5; D might be TRBD2 (6 bases). In germline, CDR1 is DFQATT, CDR2 SNEGSKA (reference sequence). There are 13 residues in the CDR3. In nucleotides, the CDR3 is TGCGGTGACTTACGGGGGAGCCAAGAGACCCAGTACTTC. Protein: CGDLRGSQETQYF.

V gene TRBV10-3 combines with J gene TRBJ2-1; tentatively, D is TRBD1 (6 bases). CDR3 size: 16 residues. Germline V gene sequence: CDR1 ENHRY, CDR2 SYGVKD. The V gene lost 3 bases and the J gene lost 7 bases, with 19 bases spanning the gap. CDR3 amino acids: CAISDPVAGARNEQFF. The CDR3 bases are TGTGCCATCAGTGACCCTGTAGCAGGGGCGCGGAATGAGCAGTTCTTC.

The CDR3: CSARGGREQFF. CDR3 sequence (DNA): TGCAGTGCTAGGGGGGGTCGAGAGCAGTTCTTC. The chain joins TRBV20-1 to TRBJ2-1; perhaps TRBD2 as D (6 bases). CDR3 length: 11 amino acids. Germline V CDR1 and CDR2: DFQATT, SNEGSKA (reference sequence). Trimming removed 3 bases from V and 10 bases from J, with 10 bases in between.

The chain has TRBV3-1 and TRBJ1-2; unclear D gene. The V and J ends lost 2 bases and 2 bases respectively, with 3 bases between them. CDR3 length: 12 residues. Looked up from germline, CDR1 is LGHDT and CDR2 is YNNKEL (reference sequence). This chain's CDR3 is CASSQLNYGYTF. In nucleotides, the CDR3 is TGTGCCAGCAGCCAACTGAACTATGGCTACACCTTC.

V gene TRBV15 combines with J gene TRBJ2-5; 11 nucleotides line up with TRBD2. CDR3 length equals 16 residues. Germline V gene sequence: CDR1 LNHNV, CDR2 YYDKDF (reference sequence). V shed 3 bases and J 4 bases; nucleotides not matched to a gene: 7. CDR3 coding DNA: TGTGCCACCAGCAGCCTTCTAGCGGGGGGAGGAGAGACCCAGTACTTC. The encoded protein is CATSSLLAGGGETQYF.

In its sample, this clonotype was seen a few times. J is TRBJ1-2 and V is TRBV7-2; 8 positions match TRBD1. Germline values: CDR1 SGHTA, CDR2 FQGNSA. There are 14 residues in the CDR3. Trimming removed 4 bases from V and 4 bases from J; junction bases left unmatched: 5. The CDR3 DNA reads TGTGCCAGCAGCTCAGGGGGCCAGGTCTATGGCTACACCTTC. Encoded protein: CASSSGGQVYGYTF.

This clonotype was seen a few times. For the CDR3, the DNA is TGTGCCATCAGGACGGACCTTGAAGCTTTCTTT. Its protein is CAIRTDLEAFF. This chain links TRBV10-3 with TRBJ1-1, with D hard to call. This CDR3 comprises 11 residues. Germline CDR1 and CDR2: ENHRY and SYGVKD. V was shortened by 6 bases and J by 7 bases, with 9 bases between the two germline ends.

This clonotype was seen repeatedly, ten times or more. The V call is TRBV5-5, the J call TRBJ2-1; a possible D gene is TRBD2 (6 bases). The CDR3 contains 15 residues. Germline V lookup: CDR1 SGHKS, CDR2 YYEKEE (reference sequence). V lost 0 bases, J lost 5 bases, and 12 bases lay in between. The CDR3 protein is CASSLEGGYNNEQFF. Written as DNA, the CDR3 is TGTGCCAGCAGCTTGGAAGGAGGGTACAACAATGAGCAGTTCTTC.

The gene calls are TRBV18 and TRBJ1-2, with D possibly TRBD1 on 6 matching bases. The CDR3 is made up of 17 amino acids. Germline-derived CDR1 and CDR2 are KGHSH and LQKENI. V lost 2 bases and J lost 5, with 21 bases in between. In nucleotides, the CDR3 is TGTGCCAGCTCACCATCCGGAGGGGGGGCATCGGATTATGGCTACACCTTC. The encoded protein is CASSPSGGGASDYGYTF.